Following are 2 T cell receptor beta chains from one sample sequenced in a study of cytomegalovirus exposure and HLA in healthy donors. PCR amplification relied on 60 Vbeta primers (plus 13 Jbeta primers). Sequenced by immunoSEQ multiplex PCR; TCRdb stores in-frame clones only, minus some. The table lists about 180,000 clones, around four fifths of them singletons. The source material was PBMCs. These receptors were taken from a girl aged 5-17 years in good health and CMV-seropositive.

On this clone itself: One junction end does not reproduce the germline sequence, and a read error may be involved. The genes are TRBV6-5 and TRBJ2-5; 13 bases align to TRBD2. From germline, CDR1 is MNHEY and CDR2 SVGAGI. This CDR3 region has 16 residues. CDR3 residues: CASSFTGTSGEEAQYF. The CDR3 nucleotides read TGTGCCAGCAGTTTTACCGGGACTAGCGGGGAAGAGGCCCAGTACTTC.

This clone appeared once. This chain links TRBV19 with TRBJ1-1, with D hard to call. The CDR3 is 13 residues long. Germline values: CDR1 LNHDA, CDR2 SQIVND (reference sequence). V was cut by 5 bases and J by 4 bases, with 11 bases left in between. The chain's CDR3 is CASSRGVSTEAFF. As DNA, the CDR3 is TGTGCCAGTAGTCGCGGAGTAAGCACTGAAGCTTTCTTT.